Listed below are T cell receptor beta chains from one sample, sequenced in a study of vaccination effects on CD4 cells after COVID-19. The antigens for these receptors are not known. Generated by immunoSEQ multiplex PCR, the TCRdb table keeps only in-frame clones and is missing some. The sample yields around 30,000 clones, over 60% seen once. Sequencing was performed on CD4+ T cells from PBMCs cultured with SARS-CoV-2 spike peptides, taken after COVID-19 vaccination. Receptors were obtained from a human donor who received a COVID-19 vaccine. Both conserved end residues are part of each CDR3. The D gene is left open where the match is weak. Size values are once, few and many counts, or a class for expanded clones, and some rows have none.

TGTGCCAGCTCTCCGCAGGCCTCCTACAATGAGCAGTTCTTC,CASSPQASYNEQFF,NA,TRBJ2-1,TRBV18,NA
TGTGCCAGCAGTGACTCGAGCGGGACAGGGAAAATATTC,CASSDSSGTGKIF,NA,TRBJ1-2,TRBV6-4,TRBD1
TGTGCCAGCAGTATCGGGACTAGTTATGGCGAGCAGTACTTC,CASSIGTSYGEQYF,once,TRBJ2-7,TRBV28,TRBD2
TGTGCCAGTAGTACCCTTTTTGGACAGGGAAGCTATGGCTACACCTTC,CASSTLFGQGSYGYTF,NA,TRBJ1-2,TRBV19,TRBD1
TGTGCCACCAGTGACGACCCGACAGGGCGCCGCTCTGGAAACACCATATATTTT,CATSDDPTGRRSGNTIYF,NA,TRBJ1-3,TRBV24-1,TRBD1
TGCGCCACAGGCCCCTCTGGGGCGGCCACCTACGAGCAGTACTTC,CATGPSGAATYEQYF,once,TRBJ2-7,TRBV10-1,NA
TGCGCCAGCATCCGGGCTCCAGGCCGAACTGAAGCTTTCTTT,CASIRAPGRTEAFF,NA,TRBJ1-1,TRBV10-2,NA
TGTGCCAGCTCACCACCGAGTTTGGACAGGGCGGCTTTCTTT,CASSPPSLDRAAFF,NA,TRBJ1-1,TRBV18,TRBD1
TGTGCCATCAGCACTAGCGGCTCCTACGAGCAGTACTTC,CAISTSGSYEQYF,NA,TRBJ2-7,TRBV10-3,TRBD2
TGCGCCAGCAGCTTGTCCGGGGGGAGCACTGAAGCTTTCTTT,CASSLSGGSTEAFF,NA,TRBJ1-1,TRBV5-1,NA
TGTGCCATCAGTGGGGGGCGACTAGCGGGAGATTTCGAGACCCAGTACTTC,CAISGGRLAGDFETQYF,NA,TRBJ2-5,TRBV10-3,TRBD2
TGTGCCAGCATCGACAGGGAAAAAAAACACTACGAGCAGTACTTC,CASIDREKKHYEQYF,NA,TRBJ2-7,TRBV28,TRBD1
TGTGCCAGCAGCTCGGGGACAGGGGGAAGCGAAAAACTGTTTTTT,CASSSGTGGSEKLFF,NA,TRBJ1-4,TRBV5-4,TRBD1
TGTGCCAGCAGCCAAGATAATTTCGGAGACGGGCAGTTCTTC,CASSQDNFGDGQFF,NA,TRBJ2-1,TRBV3-1/TRBV3-2,NA
TGTGCCAGCAGCCCGCCCGGAGTGGAGACCCAGTACTTC,CASSPPGVETQYF,few,TRBJ2-5,TRBV3-1/TRBV3-2,NA
TGTGCCTGGACCCTCCGGGCGGTTGGATCACCCCTCCACTTT,CAWTLRAVGSPLHF,medium-sized,TRBJ1-6,TRBV30,NA
TGTGCCAGCAGCCAAGAGCGGGTCAGGGGAGCTTTCTTT,CASSQERVRGAFF,NA,TRBJ1-1,TRBV4-2,NA
TGCAGTGCTAGTAACCCCGCCGAGGGTCAAGAGACCCAGTACTTC,CSASNPAEGQETQYF,NA,TRBJ2-5,TRBV20-1,NA
TGTGCCAGCAGGCCAGGGGGGATAATGAACACTGAAGCTTTCTTT,CASRPGGIMNTEAFF,NA,TRBJ1-1,TRBV6-5,TRBD1
TGTGCCAGCTCATCCTCCCTGACTAGCGAATTGTACTTC,CASSSSLTSELYF,once,TRBJ2-4,TRBV18,TRBD2
TGTGCCAGCAGTTCCCCGGGACAGGGGTCCTTTGAAGCTTTCTTT,CASSSPGQGSFEAFF,NA,TRBJ1-1,TRBV28,TRBD1
TGTGCCGGGGGCACCATAGACCACAATGAGCAGTTCTTC,CAGGTIDHNEQFF,NA,TRBJ2-1,TRBV6-5,NA
TGTGCCAGCAGCTTAGACAGGGTATCTGGCTACACCTTC,CASSLDRVSGYTF,NA,TRBJ1-2,TRBV7-2,NA
TGCGCCAGCCTTTATGGCCAGGACCCTAGGAATGAGCAGTTCTTC,CASLYGQDPRNEQFF,NA,TRBJ2-1,TRBV5-1,NA
TGTGCCAGCCGCAAGGGCGGGGCCTACGAGCAGTACTTC,CASRKGGAYEQYF,NA,TRBJ2-7,TRBV12-3/TRBV12-4,NA
TGTGCCAGCAGCCAAGGAGCCTTGAACACTGAAGCTTTCTTT,CASSQGALNTEAFF,NA,TRBJ1-1,TRBV4-2,NA
TGTGCCAGCAGCCAAGAAGAGGTTCGGAACACTGAAGCTTTCTTT,CASSQEEVRNTEAFF,NA,TRBJ1-1,TRBV4-2,NA
TGTGCCAGCAGCCGTGGGGACACAGATACGCAGTATTTT,CASSRGDTDTQYF,NA,TRBJ2-3,TRBV6-5,NA
TGTGCCACCCAGGGTTATCCCTCCTACGAGCAGTACTTC,CATQGYPSYEQYF,NA,TRBJ2-7,TRBV6-5,NA
TGTGCCAGCAGCCGCTATGGCTACACCTTC,CASSRYGYTF,NA,TRBJ1-2,TRBV6-5,NA
TGTGCCAGCAGCTACATGGATAGGACAGTGAACACTGAAGCTTTCTTT,CASSYMDRTVNTEAFF,NA,TRBJ1-1,TRBV5-6,NA
TGTGCCAGCAGTGAGGCTAGCATCTACGAGCAGTACTTC,CASSEASIYEQYF,NA,TRBJ2-7,TRBV6-1,NA
TGCGCCAGCAGCCAAGGGTCAAGACGGTTTAGCACAGATACGCAGTATTTT,CASSQGSRRFSTDTQYF,NA,TRBJ2-3,TRBV4-1,NA